Listed below are T cell receptor beta chains from one sample, sequenced in a study of T cells in Graves' hyperthyroidism and ophthalmopathy. A single record per CDR3 protein comes from TCRdb applying MiXCR to the multiplex PCR reads. The repertoire has around 500,000 distinct CDR3 sequences, about 15% of them found once; the top ten carry 29%. What was sequenced was blood. The receptors stem from a woman aged 30 to 39 with Graves' ophthalmopathy. Each CDR3 is given with its conserved first and last residue. A D gene is named only where the DNA matches it firmly. The size entry is marked missing in some rows and otherwise reads once, few, many or a size class.

j_call,d_call,v_call,clone_size,cdr3_aa,cdr3_nt
TRBJ1-6,NA,TRBV5-1,NA,CASSPGTSDNSPLHF,TGCGCCAGCAGCCCCGGGACATCGGATAATTCACCCCTCCACTTT
TRBJ1-2,TRBD1,TRBV20-1,many,CSARATPGQDRGYTF,TGCAGTGCTAGAGCAACACCGGGACAGGATCGTGGCTACACCTTC
TRBJ1-1,TRBD1,TRBV28,NA,CASTTFLTGVNTEAFF,TGTGCCAGCACCACATTCCTAACAGGGGTGAACACTGAAGCTTTCTTT
TRBJ2-7,TRBD2,TRBV2,many,CASINVRGEPYEQYF,TGTGCCAGCATCAACGTACGGGGGGAACCCTACGAGCAGTACTTC
TRBJ2-3,TRBD2,TRBV7-9,many,CASSWREGLEDTQYF,TGTGCCAGCTCGTGGCGGGAGGGCCTGGAAGATACGCAGTATTTT
TRBJ2-5,TRBD2,TRBV27,NA,CASRTGLAGTKETQYF,TGTGCCAGCAGAACGGGACTAGCGGGAACCAAAGAGACCCAGTACTTC
TRBJ2-2,NA,TRBV11-2,many,CASNSPGPNTGELFF,TGTGCCAGCAACTCTCCCGGCCCGAACACCGGGGAGCTGTTTTTT
TRBJ2-7,NA,TRBV15,many,CATSSLLTGAYEQYF,TGTGCCACCAGCAGTCTTTTAACAGGAGCCTACGAGCAGTACTTC
TRBJ2-1,NA,TRBV11-2,NA,CASSLVGLAEGFYEQFF,TGTGCCAGCAGCTTAGTCGGGTTGGCAGAGGGGTTTTACGAGCAGTTCTTC
TRBJ2-2,TRBD1,TRBV4-1,NA,CASRAFALRPTGLAAGSGELFF,TGCGCCAGCAGGGCTTTTGCTCTGCGACCGACAGGGCTCGCGGCCGGATCCGGGGAGCTGTTTTTT
TRBJ2-7,TRBD2,TRBV5-4,many,CASSLGGLDGYEQYF,TGTGCCAGCAGCTTGGGAGGACTAGATGGCTACGAGCAGTACTTC
TRBJ1-6,NA,TRBV20-1,many,CSAREMGGSSPLHF,TGCAGTGCTAGAGAGATGGGGGGTAGTTCACCCCTCCACTTT
TRBJ2-7,NA,TRBV20-1,few,CSARRGRWQGEQYF,TGCAGTGCTAGAAGGGGACGGTGGCAGGGCGAGCAGTACTTC
TRBJ2-7,NA,TRBV7-9,NA,CASSLLGPRSSYEQYF,TGTGCCAGCAGCTTACTTGGGCCCAGAAGCTCCTACGAGCAGTACTTC
TRBJ2-2,NA,TRBV10-3,NA,CAISEYQGTYTGELFF,TGTGCCATCAGTGAATACCAGGGGACTTACACCGGGGAGCTGTTTTTT
TRBJ2-7,NA,TRBV28,many,CASSLIQGLDLWEQYF,TGTGCCAGCAGTTTAATCCAAGGGCTTGATCTATGGGAGCAGTACTTC
TRBJ1-1,NA,TRBV7-2,many,CASSLAFQQNTEAFF,TGTGCCAGCAGCTTAGCGTTCCAGCAGAACACTGAAGCTTTCTTT
TRBJ1-2,NA,TRBV20-1,NA,CSASIYYGYTF,TGCAGTGCTAGCATTTACTATGGCTACACCTTC
TRBJ2-1,NA,TRBV29-1,few,CSVAGAAYNEQFF,TGCAGCGTCGCCGGGGCTGCCTACAATGAGCAGTTCTTC
TRBJ2-7,TRBD2,TRBV28,many,CASSHLTSGRYEQYF,TGTGCCAGCAGCCACCTGACTAGCGGGAGGTACGAGCAGTACTTC
TRBJ1-3,TRBD1,TRBV30,NA,CAWSVQGGGSGNTIYF,TGTGCCTGGAGTGTACAGGGGGGGGGCTCTGGAAACACCATATATTTT
TRBJ2-2,TRBD1,TRBV5-4,many,CASSLDRAGELFF,TGTGCCAGCAGCCTGGACAGGGCCGGGGAGCTGTTTTTT
TRBJ2-3,NA,TRBV6-4,NA,CASSDRGETDTQYF,TGTGCCAGCAGTGACAGGGGGGAGACGGATACGCAGTATTTT
TRBJ2-5,NA,TRBV7-9,NA,CASSGAGQYF,TGTGCCAGCAGCGGGGCAGGCCAGTACTTC
TRBJ2-7,TRBD2,TRBV7-6,few,CASSRTSGKTYEQYF,TGTGCCAGCAGCCGCACTAGCGGGAAAACCTACGAGCAGTACTTC
TRBJ2-5,TRBD2,TRBV5-1,NA,CASSLAVAGALETQYF,TGCGCCAGCAGCTTGGCGGTAGCGGGAGCTCTGGAGACCCAGTACTTC
TRBJ2-7,TRBD1,TRBV7-6,few,CASSVGGQGPTYEQYF,TGTGCCAGCAGCGTAGGGGGACAGGGACCTACCTACGAGCAGTACTTC
TRBJ2-1,NA,TRBV5-1,many,CASSLGLQFNYNEQFF,TGCGCCAGCAGCTTGGGACTACAATTCAACTACAATGAGCAGTTCTTC
TRBJ1-5,NA,TRBV18,many,CASSPGQPQHF,TGTGCCAGCTCACCGGGACAGCCCCAGCATTTT
TRBJ2-1,TRBD1,TRBV6-1,NA,CASSTDGTDNEQFF,TGTGCCAGCAGCACCGATGGGACAGACAATGAGCAGTTCTTC
TRBJ2-1,TRBD2,TRBV6-1,many,CASRSLLAGVFDEQFF,TGTGCCAGCAGATCACTACTAGCGGGAGTGTTCGATGAGCAGTTCTTC
TRBJ2-5,NA,TRBV27,NA,CASSLEGGYQETQYF,TGTGCCAGCAGTTTGGAGGGAGGATACCAAGAGACCCAGTACTTC
TRBJ1-3,NA,TRBV3-1,NA,CASSQDRGGRGSGNTIYF,TGTGCCAGCAGCCAAGATCGGGGTGGAAGGGGCTCTGGAAACACCATATATTTT